This TCR beta chain was recorded in a study of T cells in Graves' hyperthyroidism and ophthalmopathy. This CDR3 contains 12 residues. V dropped 1 base and J dropped 11 bases, with 10 bases sitting between them. CDR1 and CDR2 from the germline V gene are KGHDR and SFDVKD. At least 3 on the Clinical Activity Score was recorded for ophthalmopathy patients, who also had NOSPECS grade at least 4 and duration under 3 months. RNA transcripts served as the template for amplifying TCR beta CDR3 regions. HTBI primers were the set used in a first-round RT-PCR of the TCR CDR3. TCRdb reprocessed the multiplex PCR reads with MiXCR, giving one entry per CDR3 protein. The sample gives around 610,000 distinct CDR3 sequences, 14% to 15% of which show up once; around 4.1% is in the top ten.

This receptor was identified in a woman in her thirties or forties with Graves' ophthalmopathy. The chain links TRBV24-1 to TRBJ1-1, with D maybe TRBD1 (6 bases). The specimen was blood. The CDR3 protein is CATSDLRGWAFF. CDR3 sequence (DNA): TGTGCCACCAGTGATTTAAGGGGGTGGGCTTTCTTT.